This is a list of T cell receptor beta chains from one sample in a study of T cell repertoires in cytomegalovirus infection. TCRdb reprocessed the reads with MiXCR, giving one entry per CDR3 protein. Of over 200,000 distinct CDR3 sequences listed, about 13% are singletons. Sequenced sample: PBMCs. These receptors all come from a human donor in good health (CMV status not recorded). Some clones in this sample may be carry-over from other donors' samples. Each CDR3 is given with its conserved first and last residue. D genes are given only for firm matches. Clone size, where shown, is once, few, many, or a class for clones that have expanded.

NA | TRBJ1-1 | TRBV15 | NA | CATSRDPGWGRAFF | TGTGCCACCAGCAGAGATCCCGGCTGGGGAAGGGCTTTCTTT
many | TRBJ1-1 | TRBV7-8 | NA | CASSPPGSTLEAFF | TGTGCCAGCAGCCCCCCGGGCAGCACCCTTGAAGCTTTCTTT
many | TRBJ1-1 | TRBV10-3 | NA | CAISDSGTPAFF | TGTGCCATCAGTGACTCCGGGACCCCAGCTTTCTTT
NA | TRBJ2-7 | TRBV29-1 | NA | CSARLGTDLREQYF | TGCAGCGCCCGACTGGGGACTGACCTACGAGAGCAGTACTTC
NA | TRBJ1-5 | TRBV2 | TRBD1 | CASREGQVSNQPQHF | TGTGCCAGCAGGGAGGGACAGGTGAGCAATCAGCCCCAGCATTTT
NA | TRBJ1-6 | TRBV7-9 | TRBD1 | CASSSTGTGIYNSPLHF | TGTGCCAGCAGCTCGACCGGGACAGGGATTTATAATTCACCCCTCCACTTT
few | TRBJ2-2 | TRBV29-1 | NA | CSVDSANTGELFF | TGCAGCGTTGACAGCGCGAACACCGGGGAGCTGTTTTTT
NA | TRBJ2-7 | TRBV29-1 | NA | CSVLAGVSYEQYF | TGCAGCGTTCTCGCAGGGGTATCCTACGAGCAGTACTTC
many | TRBJ2-7 | TRBV7-2 | TRBD1 | CASSSTRGQGDPQGDEQYF | TGTGCCAGCAGCTCAACTCGGGGACAGGGGGATCCCCAGGGCGACGAGCAGTACTTC
many | TRBJ2-3 | TRBV12-3/TRBV12-4 | TRBD2 | CASRRLAGADTQYF | TGTGCCAGCAGGAGACTAGCGGGGGCCGATACGCAGTATTTT
many | TRBJ1-1 | TRBV7-9 | NA | CASTLENTEAFF | TGTGCCAGCACCCTTGAGAACACTGAAGCTTTCTTT
many | TRBJ2-2 | TRBV7-3 | NA | CASSPRGANTGELFF | TGTGCCAGCAGCCCCAGGGGGGCGAACACCGGGGAGCTGTTTTTT
many | TRBJ2-7 | TRBV5-4 | NA | CASSLDRDPSTYEQYF | TGTGCCAGCAGCTTGGACCGGGACCCCTCCACCTACGAGCAGTACTTC
many | TRBJ2-5 | TRBV28 | NA | CASIPGLSLWETQYF | TGTGCCAGCATCCCTGGCTTATCTTTGTGGGAGACCCAGTACTTC
many | TRBJ1-4 | TRBV2 | NA | CASLPANEKLFF | TGTGCCAGCTTGCCAGCTAATGAAAAACTGTTTTTT
many | TRBJ1-2 | TRBV4-1 | NA | CASSQVGRLTGYTF | TGCGCCAGCAGCCAAGTGGGACGGCTAACGGGCTACACCTTC
many | TRBJ2-7 | TRBV19 | NA | CASGRGDYEQYF | TGTGCCAGTGGGCGAGGAGATTACGAGCAGTACTTC
many | TRBJ2-7 | TRBV7-2 | NA | CASSPHSGPYEQYF | TGTGCCAGCAGCCCTCATTCAGGGCCCTACGAGCAGTACTTC
many | TRBJ1-5 | TRBV7-8 | NA | CASSLGPGRRNQPQHF | TGTGCCAGCAGCTTAGGGCCAGGCAGGAGAAATCAGCCCCAGCATTTT
many | TRBJ2-7 | TRBV7-6 | TRBD1 | CASSLSGQGVDEQYF | TGTGCCAGCAGCTTATCGGGACAGGGGGTCGACGAGCAGTACTTC
many | TRBJ2-3 | TRBV28 | NA | CASSSASGYGTDTQYF | TGTGCCAGCAGTTCGGCCTCAGGATACGGCACAGATACGCAGTATTTT
NA | TRBJ2-6 | TRBV5-5 | NA | CASSHRRAGDSGANVLTF | TGTGCCAGCAGCCACAGGAGGGCTGGAGATTCTGGGGCCAACGTCCTGACTTTC
many | TRBJ2-7 | TRBV6-1 | TRBD1 | CASRPSLGTGGLTYEQYF | TGTGCCAGCAGACCCTCCTTAGGGACAGGGGGTTTGACCTACGAGCAGTACTTC
few | TRBJ2-1 | TRBV15 | TRBD1 | CATSYRDRVGLFF | TGTGCCACCAGCTACCGGGACAGGGTCGGTCTTTTTTTC
many | TRBJ2-1 | TRBV7-9 | NA | CASSLVSVYNEQFF | TGTGCCAGCAGCTTAGTCTCAGTCTACAATGAGCAGTTCTTC
many | TRBJ2-1 | TRBV7-9 | NA | CASSLVSTGVLNEQFF | TGTGCCAGCAGCTTAGTATCAACGGGAGTCCTCAATGAGCAGTTCTTC
many | TRBJ2-1 | TRBV11-2 | TRBD2 | CASSYPFGRVGHEQFF | TGTGCCAGCAGCTACCCGTTCGGGAGGGTTGGGCATGAGCAGTTCTTC
many | TRBJ2-7 | TRBV6-2/TRBV6-3 | NA | CASRKPGSAPEQYF | TGTGCCAGCAGAAAACCGGGATCTGCGCCCGAGCAGTACTTC
many | TRBJ2-5 | TRBV7-3 | TRBD1 | CASSQSGTGGAHKETQYF | TGTGCCAGCAGCCAAAGTGGGACAGGGGGCGCCCATAAAGAGACCCAGTACTTC
NA | TRBJ1-5 | TRBV28 | TRBD1 | CASSFAGQGAQPQHF | TGTGCCAGCAGTTTCGCCGGGCAGGGGGCACAGCCCCAGCATTTT
many | TRBJ2-1 | TRBV29-1 | TRBD1 | CSAFLGTGVEQFF | TGCAGCGCTTTCCTAGGGACAGGTGTTGAGCAGTTCTTC
NA | TRBJ2-7 | TRBV5-1 | TRBD1 | CASSDRDRGVHEQYF | TGCGCCAGCAGCGACCGGGACAGGGGAGTCCACGAGCAGTACTTC
few | TRBJ1-2 | TRBV7-9 | TRBD1 | CASSLVDRVYGYTF | TGTGCCAGCAGCTTAGTAGACAGGGTCTATGGCTACACCTTC
NA | TRBJ1-1 | TRBV20-1 | NA | CSANKGNEDTEAFF | TGCAGTGCTAATAAGGGAAATGAGGACACTGAAGCTTTCTTT
many | TRBJ2-1 | TRBV6-1 | NA | CASSELGQGRYNEQFF | TGTGCCAGCAGTGAATTAGGCCAGGGACGGTACAATGAGCAGTTCTTC
few | TRBJ1-2 | TRBV7-9 | NA | CASSLNRERAYGYTF | TGTGCCAGCAGCTTAAACAGGGAAAGAGCCTATGGCTACACCTTC
many | TRBJ2-7 | TRBV6-2/TRBV6-3 | TRBD1 | CASSYAGTAYEQYF | TGTGCCAGCAGTTACGCAGGGACAGCCTACGAGCAGTACTTC
many | TRBJ2-7 | TRBV29-1 | NA | CSVEDKFSYEQYF | TGCAGCGTTGAAGATAAGTTTTCCTACGAGCAGTACTTC
few | TRBJ2-7 | TRBV28 | TRBD1 | CAIYGGSGTGFYEQYF | TGTGCCATTTACGGGGGATCCGGGACAGGGTTCTACGAGCAGTACTTC
NA | TRBJ2-7 | TRBV7-6 | NA | CASSLASRDYEQYF | TGTGCCAGCAGCTTGGCCTCGCGGGACTACGAGCAGTACTTC
few | TRBJ2-5 | TRBV20-1 | TRBD1 | CSAGQGRGETQYF | TGCAGTGCCGGACAGGGCCGGGGAGAGACCCAGTACTTC
NA | TRBJ1-1 | TRBV14 | TRBD1 | CASSVDRGLGEAFF | TGTGCCAGCAGCGTGGACAGGGGCTTGGGTGAAGCTTTCTTT
many | TRBJ1-1 | TRBV7-8 | NA | CASTLDHVGNTEAFF | TGTGCCAGCACCTTAGACCACGTAGGGAACACTGAAGCTTTCTTT
NA | TRBJ2-1 | TRBV5-4 | TRBD2 | CASSLAPTSGGNEQFF | TGTGCCAGCAGCTTGGCCCCGACTAGCGGGGGTAATGAGCAGTTCTTC
NA | TRBJ2-7 | TRBV15 | NA | CATSRVGGYEQYF | TGTGCCACCAGCAGAGTCGGGGGCTACGAGCAGTACTTC
NA | TRBJ2-6 | TRBV15 | NA | CATRDRWFAGLSGANVLTF | TGTGCCACCAGGGATAGGTGGTTCGCGGGCCTCTCTGGGGCCAACGTCCTGACTTTC